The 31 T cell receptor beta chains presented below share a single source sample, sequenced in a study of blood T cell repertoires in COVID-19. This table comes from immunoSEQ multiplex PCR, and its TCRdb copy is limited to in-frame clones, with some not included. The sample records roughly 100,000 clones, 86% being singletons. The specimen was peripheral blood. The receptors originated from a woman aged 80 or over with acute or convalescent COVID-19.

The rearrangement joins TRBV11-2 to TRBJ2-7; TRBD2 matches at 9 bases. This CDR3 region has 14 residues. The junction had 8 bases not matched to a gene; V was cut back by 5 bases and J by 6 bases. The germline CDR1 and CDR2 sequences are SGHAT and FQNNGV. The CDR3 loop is CASSPIRTSAEQYF. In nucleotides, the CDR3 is TGTGCCAGCAGCCCAATCCGGACTAGCGCCGAGCAGTACTTC. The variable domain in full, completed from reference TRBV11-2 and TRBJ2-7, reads EAGVAQSPRYKIIEKRQSVAFWCNPISGHATLYWYQQILGQGPKLLIQFQNNGVVDDSQLPKDRFSAERLKGVDSTLKIQPAKLEDSAVYLCASSPIRTSAEQYFGPGTRLTVT.

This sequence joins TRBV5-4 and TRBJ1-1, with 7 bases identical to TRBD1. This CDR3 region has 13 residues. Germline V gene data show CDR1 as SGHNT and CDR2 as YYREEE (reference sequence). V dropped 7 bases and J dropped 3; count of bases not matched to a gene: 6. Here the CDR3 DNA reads TGTGCCAGCCGTCCGGGACAGCACACTGAAGCTTTCTTT. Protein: CASRPGQHTEAFF.

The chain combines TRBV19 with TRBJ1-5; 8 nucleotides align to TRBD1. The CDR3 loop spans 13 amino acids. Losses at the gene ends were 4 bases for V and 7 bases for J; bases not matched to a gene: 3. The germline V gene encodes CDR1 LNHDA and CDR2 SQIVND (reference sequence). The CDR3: CASSTGGRQPQHF. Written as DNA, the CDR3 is TGTGCCAGTAGTACAGGGGGCCGGCAGCCCCAGCATTTT.

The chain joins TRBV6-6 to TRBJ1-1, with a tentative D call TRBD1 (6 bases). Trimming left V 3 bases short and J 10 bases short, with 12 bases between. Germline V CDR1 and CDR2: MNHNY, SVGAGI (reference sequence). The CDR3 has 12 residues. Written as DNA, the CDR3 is TGTGCCAGCAGTTATTCGGACAGACCAGCTTTCTTT. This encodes CASSYSDRPAFF.

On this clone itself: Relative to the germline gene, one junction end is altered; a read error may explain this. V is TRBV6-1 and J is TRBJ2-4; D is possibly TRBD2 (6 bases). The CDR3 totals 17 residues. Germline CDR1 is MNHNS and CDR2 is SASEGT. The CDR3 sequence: CASSEGGGGTAKNIQYF. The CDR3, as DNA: TGTGCCAGCAGTGAAGGGGGAGGCGGAACGGCCAAAAACATTCAGTACTTT.

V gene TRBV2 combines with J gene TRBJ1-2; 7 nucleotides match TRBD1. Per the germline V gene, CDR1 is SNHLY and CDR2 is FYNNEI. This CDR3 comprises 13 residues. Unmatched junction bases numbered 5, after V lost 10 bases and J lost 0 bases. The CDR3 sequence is CATGDRANYGYTF. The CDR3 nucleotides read TGTGCCACCGGGGACAGAGCTAACTATGGCTACACCTTC.

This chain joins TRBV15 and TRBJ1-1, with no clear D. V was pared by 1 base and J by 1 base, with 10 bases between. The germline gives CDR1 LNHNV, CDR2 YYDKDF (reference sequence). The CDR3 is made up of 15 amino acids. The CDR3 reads CATSRGGGTNTEAFF. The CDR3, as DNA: TGTGCCACCAGCAGAGGGGGAGGTACGAACACTGAAGCTTTCTTT. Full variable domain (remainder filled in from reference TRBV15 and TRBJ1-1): DAMVIQNPRYQVTQFGKPVTLSCSQTLNHNVMYWYQQKSSQAPKLLFHYYDKDFNNEADTPDNFQSRRPNTSFCFLDIRSPGLGDTAMYLCATSRGGGTNTEAFFGQGTRLTVV.

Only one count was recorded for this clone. The CDR3 DNA sequence: TGTGCCAGCAGTTACAACCGGGACAGGGATTCCTACGAGCAGTACTTC. This gives the protein CASSYNRDRDSYEQYF. The chain carries TRBV28 and TRBJ2-7, with TRBD1 matching over 9 bases. From germline, CDR1 is MDHEN and CDR2 SYDVKM. The CDR3 extends over 16 amino acids. With V trimmed by 4 bases and J by 1 base, 8 bases remained unmatched.

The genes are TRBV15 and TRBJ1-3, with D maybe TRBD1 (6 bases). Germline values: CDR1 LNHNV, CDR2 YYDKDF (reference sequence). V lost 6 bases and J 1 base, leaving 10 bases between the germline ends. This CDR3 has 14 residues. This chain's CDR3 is CATSPGTSGNTIYF. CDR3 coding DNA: TGTGCCACCAGTCCTGGGACATCTGGAAACACCATATATTTT.

The chain's CDR3 is CSASRVPVETQYF. DNA of the CDR3: TGCAGTGCTAGTCGCGTGCCGGTGGAGACCCAGTACTTC. The rearrangement joins TRBV20-1 to TRBJ2-5; D remains unclear. Germline-derived CDR1 and CDR2 are DFQATT and SNEGSKA (reference sequence). This CDR3 is built from 13 residues. The V end was cut by 3 bases, the J end by 5 bases, with 13 bases between.

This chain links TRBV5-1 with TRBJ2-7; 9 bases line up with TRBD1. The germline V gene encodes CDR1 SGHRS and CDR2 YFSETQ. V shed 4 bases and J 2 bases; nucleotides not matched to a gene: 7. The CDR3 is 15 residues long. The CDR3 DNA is TGCGCCAGCAGCCTAGACAGGGGGGACCCCTACGAGCAGTACTTC. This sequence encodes CASSLDRGDPYEQYF.

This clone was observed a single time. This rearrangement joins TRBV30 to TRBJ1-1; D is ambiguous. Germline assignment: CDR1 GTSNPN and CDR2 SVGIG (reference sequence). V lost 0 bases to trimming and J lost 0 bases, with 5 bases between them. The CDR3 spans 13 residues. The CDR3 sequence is CAWSVLLNTEAFF. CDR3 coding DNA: TGTGCCTGGAGTGTACTGCTGAACACTGAAGCTTTCTTT.

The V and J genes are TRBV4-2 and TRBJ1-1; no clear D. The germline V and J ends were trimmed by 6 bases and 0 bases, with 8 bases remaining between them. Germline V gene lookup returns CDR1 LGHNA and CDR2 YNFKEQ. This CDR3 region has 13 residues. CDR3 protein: CASRVSMNTEAFF. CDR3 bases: TGTGCCAGCAGGGTAAGCATGAACACTGAAGCTTTCTTT.

The CDR3 coding sequence is TGCAGCGTTGGGACAGGACCGGGCTATGGCTACACCTTC. This translates into CSVGTGPGYGYTF. The chain employs TRBV29-1 and TRBJ1-2; 7 nucleotides align to TRBD1. Trimming removed 4 bases from V and 4 bases from J; junction bases left unmatched: 6. Germline values: CDR1 SQVTM, CDR2 ANQGSEA. This CDR3 spans 13 amino acids. Supplemented by reference TRBV29-1 and TRBJ1-2, the full variable domain reads SAVISQKPSRDICQRGTSLTIQCQVDSQVTMMFWYRQQPGQSLTLIATANQGSEATYESGFVIDKFPISRPNLTFSTLTVSNMSPEDSSIYLCSVGTGPGYGYTFGSGTRLTVV.

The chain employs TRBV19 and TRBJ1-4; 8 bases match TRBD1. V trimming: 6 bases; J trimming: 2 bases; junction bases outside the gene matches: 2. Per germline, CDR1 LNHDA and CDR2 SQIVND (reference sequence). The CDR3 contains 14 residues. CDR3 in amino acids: CASSRGPTNEKLFF. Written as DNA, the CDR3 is TGTGCCAGTAGCAGGGGGCCCACTAATGAAAAACTGTTTTTT.

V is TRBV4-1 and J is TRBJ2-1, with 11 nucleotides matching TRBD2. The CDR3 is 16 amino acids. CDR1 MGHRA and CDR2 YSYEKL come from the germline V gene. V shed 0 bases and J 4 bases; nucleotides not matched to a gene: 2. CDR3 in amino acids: CASSQESSGGYNEQFF. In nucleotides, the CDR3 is TGCGCCAGCAGCCAAGAGTCTAGCGGGGGGTACAATGAGCAGTTCTTC.

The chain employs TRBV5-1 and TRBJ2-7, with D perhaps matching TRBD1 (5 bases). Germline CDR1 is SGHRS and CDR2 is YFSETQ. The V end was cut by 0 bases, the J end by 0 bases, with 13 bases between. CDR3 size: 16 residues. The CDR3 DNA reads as TGCGCCAGCAGCTTGGGTTCCGACAGTGCCTCCTACGAGCAGTACTTC. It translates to CASSLGSDSASYEQYF.

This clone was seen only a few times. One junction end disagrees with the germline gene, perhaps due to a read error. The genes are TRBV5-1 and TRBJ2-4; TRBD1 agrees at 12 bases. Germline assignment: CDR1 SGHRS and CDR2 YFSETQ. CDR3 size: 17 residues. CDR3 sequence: CASSLNYGTGGQNIQYF. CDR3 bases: TGCGCCAGCAGCTTAAACTATGGGACAGGGGGCCAAAACATTCAGTACTTT.

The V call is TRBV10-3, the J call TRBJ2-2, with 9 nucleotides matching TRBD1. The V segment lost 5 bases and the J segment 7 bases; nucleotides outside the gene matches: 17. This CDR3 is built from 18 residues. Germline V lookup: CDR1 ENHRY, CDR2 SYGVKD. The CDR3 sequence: CAISSFAPGQGSYGELFF. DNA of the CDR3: TGTGCCATCAGTAGTTTCGCCCCGGGACAGGGAAGTTACGGGGAGCTGTTTTTT.

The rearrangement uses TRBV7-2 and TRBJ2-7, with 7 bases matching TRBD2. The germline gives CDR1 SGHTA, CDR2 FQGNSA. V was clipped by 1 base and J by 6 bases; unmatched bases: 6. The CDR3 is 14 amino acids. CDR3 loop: CASSLGRGSSEQYF. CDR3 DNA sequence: TGTGCCAGCAGCTTAGGGCGGGGGTCGTCCGAGCAGTACTTC.

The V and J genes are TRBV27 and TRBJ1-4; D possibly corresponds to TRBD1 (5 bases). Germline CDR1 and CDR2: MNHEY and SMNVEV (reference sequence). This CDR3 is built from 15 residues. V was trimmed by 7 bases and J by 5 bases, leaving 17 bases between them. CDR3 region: CASTQLGQGNEKLFF. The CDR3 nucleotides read TGTGCCAGCACCCAGCTGGGGCAGGGAAATGAAAAACTGTTTTTT.

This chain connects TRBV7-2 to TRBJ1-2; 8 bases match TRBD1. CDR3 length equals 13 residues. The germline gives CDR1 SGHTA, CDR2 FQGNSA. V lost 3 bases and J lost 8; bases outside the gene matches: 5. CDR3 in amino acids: CASSFWTGWGYTF. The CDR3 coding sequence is TGTGCCAGCAGCTTCTGGACAGGGTGGGGCTACACCTTC.

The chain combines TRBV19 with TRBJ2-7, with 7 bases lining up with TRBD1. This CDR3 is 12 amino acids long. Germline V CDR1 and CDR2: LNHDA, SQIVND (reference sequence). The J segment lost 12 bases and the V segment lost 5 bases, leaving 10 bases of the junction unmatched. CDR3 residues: CASSPRGGFTYF. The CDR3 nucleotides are TGTGCCAGTAGTCCTCGAGGGGGCTTCACGTACTTC.

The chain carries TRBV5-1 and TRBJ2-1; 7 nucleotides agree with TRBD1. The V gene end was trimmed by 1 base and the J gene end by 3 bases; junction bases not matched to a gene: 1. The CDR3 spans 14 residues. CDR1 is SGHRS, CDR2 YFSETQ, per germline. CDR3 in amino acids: CASSLPGGYNEQFF. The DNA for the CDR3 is TGCGCCAGCAGCTTGCCAGGGGGCTACAATGAGCAGTTCTTC.

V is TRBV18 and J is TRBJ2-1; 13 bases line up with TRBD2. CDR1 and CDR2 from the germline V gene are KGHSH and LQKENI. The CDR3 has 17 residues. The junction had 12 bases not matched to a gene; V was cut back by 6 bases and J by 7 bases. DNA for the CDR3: TGTGCCAGCTCCCCCACCAAACTAGCGGGGGGGCTTAATGAGCAGTTCTTC. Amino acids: CASSPTKLAGGLNEQFF.

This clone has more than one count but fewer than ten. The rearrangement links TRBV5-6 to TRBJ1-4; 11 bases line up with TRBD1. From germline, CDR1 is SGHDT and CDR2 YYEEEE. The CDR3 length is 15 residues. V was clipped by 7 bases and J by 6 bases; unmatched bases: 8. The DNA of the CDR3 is TGTGCCAGCGGGGTAGCGGGACAGGGGGATGAAAAACTGTTTTTT. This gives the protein CASGVAGQGDEKLFF.

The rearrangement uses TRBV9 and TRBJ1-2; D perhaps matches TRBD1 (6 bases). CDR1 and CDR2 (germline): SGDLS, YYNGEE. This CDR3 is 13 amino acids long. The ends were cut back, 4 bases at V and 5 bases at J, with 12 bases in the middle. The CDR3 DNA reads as TGTGCCAGCAGCTTGGGGGCTGAATATGGCTACACCTTC. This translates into CASSLGAEYGYTF.

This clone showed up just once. In DNA form, the CDR3 reads TGCGCCAGCAGCCAAGAATTCAGGGATACTGAAGCTTTCTTT. Its translation is CASSQEFRDTEAFF. The chain has TRBV4-1 and TRBJ1-1; TRBD1 is a possible D gene (5 bases). The ends were cut back, 0 bases at V and 5 bases at J, with 10 bases in the middle. CDR1 and CDR2 from the germline V gene are MGHRA and YSYEKL. This CDR3 region has 14 residues.

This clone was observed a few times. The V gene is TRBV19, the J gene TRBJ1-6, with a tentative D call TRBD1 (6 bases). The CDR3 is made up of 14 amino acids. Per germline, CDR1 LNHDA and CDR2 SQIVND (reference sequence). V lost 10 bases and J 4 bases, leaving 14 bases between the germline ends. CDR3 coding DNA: TGTGCCATCCAGGACAGTTCGTATAATTCACCCCTCCACTTT. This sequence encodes CAIQDSSYNSPLHF.

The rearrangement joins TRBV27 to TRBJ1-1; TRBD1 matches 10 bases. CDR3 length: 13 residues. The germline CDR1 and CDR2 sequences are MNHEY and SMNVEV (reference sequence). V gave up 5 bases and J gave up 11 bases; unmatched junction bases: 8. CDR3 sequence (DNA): TGTGCCAGCAGTCCCGGGACAGGGGAAAATGCTTTCTTT. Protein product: CASSPGTGENAFF.

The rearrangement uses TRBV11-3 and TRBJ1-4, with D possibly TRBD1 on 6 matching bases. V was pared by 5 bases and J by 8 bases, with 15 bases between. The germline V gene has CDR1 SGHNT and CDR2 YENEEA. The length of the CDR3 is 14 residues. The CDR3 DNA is TGTGCCAGCAGCCCCGGGGGGCAACGGGAAAAACTGTTTTTT. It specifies CASSPGGQREKLFF.